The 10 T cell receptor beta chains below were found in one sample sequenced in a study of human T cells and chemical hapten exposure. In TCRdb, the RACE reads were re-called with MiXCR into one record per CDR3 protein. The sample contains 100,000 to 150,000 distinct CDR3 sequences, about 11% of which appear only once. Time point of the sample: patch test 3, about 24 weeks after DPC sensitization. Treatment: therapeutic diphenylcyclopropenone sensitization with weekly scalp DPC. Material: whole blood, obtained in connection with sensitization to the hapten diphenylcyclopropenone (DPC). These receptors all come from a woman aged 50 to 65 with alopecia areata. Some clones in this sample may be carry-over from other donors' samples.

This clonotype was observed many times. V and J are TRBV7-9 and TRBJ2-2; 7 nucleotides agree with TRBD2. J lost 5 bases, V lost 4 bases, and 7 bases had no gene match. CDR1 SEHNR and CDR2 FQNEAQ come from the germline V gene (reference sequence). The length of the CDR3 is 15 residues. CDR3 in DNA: TGTGCCAGCAGCTCCTCTAGCGGACTGACCGGGGAGCTGTTTTTT. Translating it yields CASSSSSGLTGELFF.

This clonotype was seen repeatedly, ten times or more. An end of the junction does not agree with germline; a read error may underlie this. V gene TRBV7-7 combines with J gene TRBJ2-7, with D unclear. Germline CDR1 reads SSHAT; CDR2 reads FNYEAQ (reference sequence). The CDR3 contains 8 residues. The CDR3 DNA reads TGTGCCAGCACCCTTCCCGGCTTC. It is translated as CASTLPGF.

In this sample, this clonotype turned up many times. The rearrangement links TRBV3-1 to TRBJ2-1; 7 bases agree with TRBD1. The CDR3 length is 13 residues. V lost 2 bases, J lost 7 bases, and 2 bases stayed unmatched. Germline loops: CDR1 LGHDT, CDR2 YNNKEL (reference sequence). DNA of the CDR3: TGTGCCAGCAGCCAAACAGGGGCGAATGAGCAGTTCTTC. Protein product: CASSQTGANEQFF.

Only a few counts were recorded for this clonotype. CDR3 region: CASSIQGTLPNQPQHF. The CDR3 DNA sequence: TGTGCCAGTAGTATTCAGGGGACACTGCCCAATCAGCCCCAGCATTTT. The chain links TRBV19 to TRBJ1-5; D perhaps matches TRBD1 (6 bases). The CDR3 length is 16 residues. Germline CDR1 LNHDA, CDR2 SQIVND (reference sequence). Trimming shortened V by 3 bases and J by 3 bases, and 15 bases separated the two germline ends.

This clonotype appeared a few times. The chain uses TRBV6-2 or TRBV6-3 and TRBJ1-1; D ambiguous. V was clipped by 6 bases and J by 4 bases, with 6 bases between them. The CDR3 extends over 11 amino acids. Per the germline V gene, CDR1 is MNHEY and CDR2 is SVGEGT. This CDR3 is CASRTVTEAFF. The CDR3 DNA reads TGTGCCAGCAGGACGGTCACTGAAGCTTTCTTT.

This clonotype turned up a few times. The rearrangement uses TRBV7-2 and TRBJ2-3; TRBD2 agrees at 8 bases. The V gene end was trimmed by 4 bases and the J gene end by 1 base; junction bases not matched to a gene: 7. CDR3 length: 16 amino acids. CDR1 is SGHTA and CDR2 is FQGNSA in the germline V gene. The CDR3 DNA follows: TGTGCCAGCAGCTCGTCGAGCGGGAGCGGCACAGATACGCAGTATTTT. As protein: CASSSSSGSGTDTQYF.

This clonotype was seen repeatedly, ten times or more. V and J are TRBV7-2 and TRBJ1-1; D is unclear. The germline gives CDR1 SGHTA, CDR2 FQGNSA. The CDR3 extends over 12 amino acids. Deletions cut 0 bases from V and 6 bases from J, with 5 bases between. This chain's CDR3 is CASSLAFAEAFF. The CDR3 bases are TGTGCCAGCAGCTTAGCGTTCGCTGAAGCTTTCTTT.

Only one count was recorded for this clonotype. CDR3 loop: CASGVADTQYF. The CDR3 DNA follows: TGTGCCAGCGGGGTAGCAGATACGCAGTATTTT. The chain carries TRBV6-5 and TRBJ2-3; D is unclear. Germline CDR1 MNHEY, CDR2 SVGAGI. With 8 bases removed from V and 4 bases from J, the gap between germline ends came to 7 bases. The CDR3 has 11 amino acids.

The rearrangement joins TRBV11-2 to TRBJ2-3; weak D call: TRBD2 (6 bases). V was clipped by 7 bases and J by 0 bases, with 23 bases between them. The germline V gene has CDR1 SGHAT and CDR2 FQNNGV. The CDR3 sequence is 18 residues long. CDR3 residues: CASTLSKGGVTSTDTQYF. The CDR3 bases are TGTGCCAGCACCCTATCCAAGGGAGGCGTTACTAGCACAGATACGCAGTATTTT.

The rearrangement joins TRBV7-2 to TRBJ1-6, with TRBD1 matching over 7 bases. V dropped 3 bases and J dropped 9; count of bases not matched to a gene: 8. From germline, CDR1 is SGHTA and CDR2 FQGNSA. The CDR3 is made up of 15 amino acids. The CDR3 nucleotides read TGTGCCAGCAGCTTGGGACCGACAGGGCCTTCACCCCTCCACTTT. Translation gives CASSLGPTGPSPLHF.